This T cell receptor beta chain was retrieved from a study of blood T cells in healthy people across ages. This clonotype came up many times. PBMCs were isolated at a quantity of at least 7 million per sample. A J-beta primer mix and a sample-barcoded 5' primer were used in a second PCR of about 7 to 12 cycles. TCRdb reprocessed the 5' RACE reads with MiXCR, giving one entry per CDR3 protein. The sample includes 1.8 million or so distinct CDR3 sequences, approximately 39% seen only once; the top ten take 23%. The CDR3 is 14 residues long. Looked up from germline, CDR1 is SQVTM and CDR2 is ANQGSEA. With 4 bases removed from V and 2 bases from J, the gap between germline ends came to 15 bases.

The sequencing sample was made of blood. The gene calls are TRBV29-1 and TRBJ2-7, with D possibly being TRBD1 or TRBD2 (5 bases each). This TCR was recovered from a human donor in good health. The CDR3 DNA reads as TGCAGCGTTGGAGGGACGGGGATCCCCTACGAGCAGTACTTC. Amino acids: CSVGGTGIPYEQYF.